Below are 27 T cell receptor beta chains sequenced from a single sample in a study of blood T cell repertoires in COVID-19. Data came from immunoSEQ multiplex PCR; TCRdb stores just in-frame clones and leaves some out. This table holds about 51,000 clones, around 87% found once. Sequencing was performed on peripheral blood. The receptors derive from a man aged 50-59 years with active COVID-19.

The V and J genes are TRBV3-1 (or the pseudogene TRBV3-2) and TRBJ1-2, with D perhaps TRBD1 (5 bases). The CDR3 is made up of 18 amino acids. CDR1 and CDR2 (germline): LGHDT, YNNKEL (reference sequence). The ends were cut back, 0 bases at V and 1 base at J, with 18 bases in the middle. The CDR3: CASSQERQSPIINYGYTF. CDR3 sequence (DNA): TGTGCCAGCAGCCAAGAGAGACAGAGTCCCATAATTAACTATGGCTACACCTTC.

The V and J genes are TRBV9 and TRBJ1-1; TRBD1 matches at 8 bases. The CDR3 is made up of 14 amino acids. Trimming at V came to 3 bases and at J to 1 base, leaving 2 bases not matched to a gene. Germline V gene data show CDR1 as SGDLS and CDR2 as YYNGEE. The CDR3 loop is CASSDGTGNTEAFF. The CDR3 coding sequence is TGTGCCAGCAGCGATGGGACAGGGAACACTGAAGCTTTCTTT.

The J gene is TRBJ1-4, the V gene TRBV5-4; D might be TRBD1 (6 bases). V dropped 3 bases and J dropped 3 bases, with 6 bases sitting between them. This CDR3 is 13 amino acids long. Per germline, CDR1 SGHNT and CDR2 YYREEE (reference sequence). The DNA of the CDR3 is TGTGCCAGCAGCTGGACAGCTAATGAAAAACTGTTTTTT. Translating gives CASSWTANEKLFF.

The chain uses TRBV4-1 and TRBJ1-6; D not resolved. V was clipped by 0 bases and J by 13 bases, with 13 bases between them. CDR1 is MGHRA, CDR2 YSYEKL, per germline. The CDR3 length is 14 residues. This CDR3 reads CASSQEGSGGPLHF. CDR3 DNA sequence: TGCGCCAGCAGCCAAGAGGGGAGTGGAGGCCCCCTCCACTTT.

The rearrangement uses TRBV5-1 and TRBJ1-5; 10 bases are a match to TRBD1. Germline V lookup: CDR1 SGHRS, CDR2 YFSETQ. This CDR3 comprises 14 residues. V was clipped by 4 bases and J by 5 bases; unmatched bases: 3. CDR3 DNA sequence: TGCGCCAGCAGCCCCGGGACAGGGGATCAGCCCCAGCATTTT. Protein: CASSPGTGDQPQHF.

This sequence joins TRBV5-1 and TRBJ2-7; 7 nucleotides agree with TRBD2. The CDR3 consists of 15 residues. The V gene end was trimmed by 0 bases and the J gene end by 2 bases; junction bases not matched to a gene: 5. The germline V gene encodes CDR1 SGHRS and CDR2 YFSETQ. In DNA, the CDR3 is TGCGCCAGCAGCTTGGTTGGCGGGGGAACCTACGAGCAGTACTTC. It translates to CASSLVGGGTYEQYF.

The V call is TRBV19, the J call TRBJ1-5; TRBD1 aligns across 8 bases. The CDR3 contains 17 residues. The V gene end was trimmed by 8 bases and the J gene end by 1 base; junction bases not matched to a gene: 13. Germline assignment: CDR1 LNHDA and CDR2 SQIVND (reference sequence). The CDR3 coding sequence is TGTGCCAGTGTGGACCGGGACAGGCTATTAAGCAATCAGCCCCAGCATTTT. Amino acid sequence: CASVDRDRLLSNQPQHF.

This chain links TRBV27 with TRBJ2-1, with a possible D match to TRBD2 (6 bases). Trimming removed 5 bases from V and 6 bases from J, with 17 bases in between. Germline assignment: CDR1 MNHEY and CDR2 SMNVEV (reference sequence). The CDR3 has 15 amino acids. The DNA of the CDR3 is TGTGCCAGCAGTCCCGTCAGTCGGGGGTCCAATGAGCAGTTCTTC. Translation gives CASSPVSRGSNEQFF.

This chain connects TRBV5-5 to TRBJ2-6, with D possibly TRBD1 on 5 matching bases. CDR1 is SGHKS and CDR2 is YYEKEE in the germline V gene (reference sequence). V gave up 0 bases and J gave up 4 bases, with 8 bases separating them. The CDR3 totals 15 residues. The DNA for the CDR3 is TGTGCCAGCAGCTTGGCAGGGCGGGGGGCCAACGTCCTGACTTTC. Protein product: CASSLAGRGANVLTF. The full variable domain, rest sourced from reference TRBV5-5 and TRBJ2-6, is DAGVTQSPTHLIKTRGQQVTLRCSPISGHKSVSWYQQVLGQGPQFIFQYYEKEERGRGNFPDRFSARQFPNYSSELNVNALLLGDSALYLCASSLAGRGANVLTFGAGSRLTVL.

This clone has a handful of counts. The V call is TRBV5-1, the J call TRBJ2-7; 7 nucleotides agree with TRBD1. The CDR3 has 12 amino acids. V was clipped by 3 bases and J by 4 bases; unmatched bases: 1. CDR1 is SGHRS, CDR2 YFSETQ, per germline. The CDR3 sequence: CASSSDRYEQYF. DNA of the CDR3: TGCGCCAGCAGCTCGGACAGGTACGAGCAGTACTTC.

The chain joins TRBV7-2 to TRBJ2-7, with D perhaps matching TRBD2 (5 bases). Trimming pared 1 base from V and 1 base from J, leaving 11 bases between. The V gene's germline CDR1 is SGHTA and CDR2 FQGNSA. The CDR3 is 15 amino acids. CDR3 amino acids: CASSLGSGGSYEQYF. DNA for the CDR3: TGTGCCAGCAGCTTAGGGAGCGGAGGTTCCTACGAGCAGTACTTC.

V and J are TRBV5-1 and TRBJ2-5; tentative D call: TRBD2 (6 bases). This CDR3 has 15 residues. Germline assignment: CDR1 SGHRS and CDR2 YFSETQ. V dropped 4 bases and J dropped 5 bases, with 18 bases sitting between them. The CDR3 DNA follows: TGCGCCAGCAGCGTCCTCGCCATCGGAGGGGAGACCCAGTACTTC. Translation: CASSVLAIGGETQYF. The full variable domain, in which reference TRBV5-1 and TRBJ2-5 provide the parts outside the CDR3, is KAGVTQTPRYLIKTRGQQVTLSCSPISGHRSVSWYQQTPGQGLQFLFEYFSETQRNKGNFPGRFSGRQFSNSRSEMNVSTLELGDSALYLCASSVLAIGGETQYFGPGTRLLVL.

The V and J genes are TRBV3-1 (or the pseudogene TRBV3-2) and TRBJ2-5; TRBD2 matches at 8 bases. The CDR3 length is 16 residues. Germline CDR1 LGHDT, CDR2 YNNKEL (reference sequence). The V gene end was trimmed by 1 base and the J gene end by 1 base; junction bases not matched to a gene: 5. The CDR3: CASSQGLTSGQETQYF. The CDR3, as DNA: TGTGCCAGCAGCCAAGGTCTAACTAGCGGCCAAGAGACCCAGTACTTC.

The rearrangement uses TRBV30 and TRBJ1-1; weak D call: TRBD1 (6 bases). Deletions cut 5 bases from V and 2 bases from J, with 12 bases between. There are 13 residues in the CDR3. Germline V CDR1 and CDR2: GTSNPN, SVGIG (reference sequence). CDR3 sequence: CAWQRGGNTEAFF. The CDR3 nucleotides read TGTGCCTGGCAAAGGGGGGGAAACACTGAAGCTTTCTTT.

The J gene is TRBJ1-2, the V gene TRBV27, with TRBD1 as a possible D gene (5 bases). Germline values: CDR1 MNHEY, CDR2 SMNVEV (reference sequence). CDR3 length: 12 residues. V lost 4 bases to trimming and J lost 5 bases, with 8 bases between them. The CDR3 bases are TGTGCCAGCAGTTCTTCAGGGTATGGCTACACCTTC. Translated: CASSSSGYGYTF.

This clone showed up just a few times. The chain carries TRBV15 and TRBJ2-5; D is undetermined. Germline values: CDR1 LNHNV, CDR2 YYDKDF (reference sequence). V gave up 5 bases and J gave up 1 base, with 11 bases separating them. The CDR3 is 14 residues long. The CDR3 is CATSSLRIQETQYF. CDR3 DNA sequence: TGTGCCACCAGCTCCTTGCGAATCCAAGAGACCCAGTACTTC.

V usage is TRBV11-3 and J usage is TRBJ2-2; D remains ambiguous. CDR1 is SGHNT, CDR2 YENEEA, per germline. V was trimmed by 5 bases and J by 4 bases, leaving 8 bases between them. This CDR3 region has 13 residues. CDR3 sequence (DNA): TGTGCCAGCAGCCCTTCTTTCACCGGGGAGCTGTTTTTT. It is translated as CASSPSFTGELFF.

V is TRBV7-6 and J is TRBJ2-3, with 9 positions matching TRBD1. This CDR3 has 16 residues. Germline assignment: CDR1 SGHVS and CDR2 FNYEAQ. The junction had 4 bases not matched to a gene; V was cut back by 2 bases and J by 1 base. The CDR3 spells CASSLQGQGGTDTQYF. CDR3 DNA: TGTGCCAGCAGCTTACAGGGACAGGGCGGCACAGATACGCAGTATTTT.

In its sample, this clone was seen once. The rearrangement joins TRBV7-2 to TRBJ1-2; D not certain. The germline V gene encodes CDR1 SGHTA and CDR2 FQGNSA. This CDR3 is built from 14 residues. The ends were cut back, 5 bases at V and 5 bases at J, with 15 bases in the middle. CDR3 amino acids: CASSTDLGPYGYTF. The CDR3 DNA is TGTGCCAGCAGCACTGACCTAGGCCCTTATGGCTACACCTTC.

The V call is TRBV7-9, the J call TRBJ1-4; TRBD1 might be the D (5 bases). This CDR3 has 17 amino acids. The germline V gene has CDR1 SEHNR and CDR2 FQNEAQ (reference sequence). Between the trimmed V and J ends, which lost 3 bases and 8 bases, there was a span of 22 bases. CDR3 nucleotide sequence: TGTGCCAGCAGCTTGGGGCGTGGAGAGGTCTTTAACGAAAAACTGTTTTTT. Protein sequence: CASSLGRGEVFNEKLFF.

The chain employs TRBV19 and TRBJ1-2; 10 nucleotides match TRBD1. Unmatched junction bases numbered 8, after V lost 8 bases and J lost 2 bases. The CDR3 contains 15 residues. Germline V gene sequence: CDR1 LNHDA, CDR2 SQIVND (reference sequence). This CDR3 reads CASSYRQGANYGYTF. For the CDR3, the DNA is TGTGCCAGTTCTTATCGACAGGGGGCGAACTATGGCTACACCTTC.

This clone was recorded only once. V gene TRBV30 combines with J gene TRBJ2-7, with 10 bases identical to TRBD1. The trim removed 1 base at V and 3 bases at J, leaving 6 bases unmatched. This CDR3 has 15 amino acids. Germline values: CDR1 GTSNPN, CDR2 SVGIG (reference sequence). The CDR3 sequence is CAWSAGQGSIYEQYF. Here the CDR3 DNA reads TGTGCCTGGAGTGCGGGACAGGGGAGTATCTACGAGCAGTACTTC.

The V and J genes are TRBV15 and TRBJ2-7; D is unresolved. Looked up from germline, CDR1 is LNHNV and CDR2 is YYDKDF (reference sequence). Between the trimmed V and J ends, which lost 0 bases and 4 bases, there was a span of 10 bases. The CDR3 extends over 14 amino acids. The CDR3 DNA is TGTGCCACCAGCAGAGATAAGCACGGTTACGAGCAGTACTTC. Its translation: CATSRDKHGYEQYF.

The chain links TRBV7-8 to TRBJ2-1, with 8 bases lining up with TRBD2. The germline CDR1 and CDR2 sequences are SGHVS and FQNEAQ. CDR3 size: 13 residues. V shed 4 bases and J 7 bases; nucleotides not matched to a gene: 3. The CDR3 here is CASSSGGGNEQFF. The CDR3 DNA is TGTGCCAGCAGCTCCGGGGGGGGGAATGAGCAGTTCTTC.

The V and J genes are TRBV7-9 and TRBJ1-1; D possibly corresponds to TRBD1 (5 bases). Germline CDR1 SEHNR, CDR2 FQNEAQ (reference sequence). V lost 5 bases, J lost 3 bases, and 13 bases lay in between. The CDR3 extends over 14 amino acids. CDR3 in DNA: TGTGCCAGCAGCCTGCCGACAGCCTACACTGAAGCTTTCTTT. It translates to CASSLPTAYTEAFF.

The chain links TRBV5-1 to TRBJ2-7; D gene ambiguous. The germline V and J ends were trimmed by 4 bases and 0 bases, with 11 bases remaining between them. CDR3 length equals 14 residues. CDR1 is SGHRS, CDR2 YFSETQ, per germline. CDR3 coding DNA: TGCGCCAGCAGCGGAACGGCGGCCTCCTACGAGCAGTACTTC. Encoded protein: CASSGTAASYEQYF. The variable domain in full, with the rest retrieved from reference TRBV5-1 and TRBJ2-7, is KAGVTQTPRYLIKTRGQQVTLSCSPISGHRSVSWYQQTPGQGLQFLFEYFSETQRNKGNFPGRFSGRQFSNSRSEMNVSTLELGDSALYLCASSGTAASYEQYFGPGTRLTVT.

The chain recombines TRBV24-1 with TRBJ1-1; the D gene is possibly TRBD1 (6 bases). The V end was cut by 4 bases, the J end by 2 bases, with 7 bases between. Germline CDR1 KGHDR, CDR2 SFDVKD. The CDR3 contains 13 residues. The CDR3 protein is CATSDRGNTEAFF. As DNA, the CDR3 is TGTGCCACCAGTGACAGGGGCAACACTGAAGCTTTCTTT.